This entry is about one T cell receptor (beta chain). Its antigen is not identified. This sample stems from a study of PD-1 blockade in classical Hodgkin lymphoma. The protocol was immunoSEQ multiplex PCR, while the TCRdb copy is restricted to in-frame clones and leaves out a portion. In the table there are about 22,000 clones, 85% to 90% of which are singletons. As to time point: newly diagnosed, previously untreated cHL patient sample. Purified CD4+ T cells were obtained from thawed PBMCs through magnetic negative selection. Comparison used PBMCs from newly diagnosed, untreated classical Hodgkin lymphoma. The study, taken as a whole, reports: Repertoires differed for reasons still undefined, possibly disease activity or prior therapy.

V trimming: 6 bases; J trimming: 6 bases; junction bases outside the gene matches: 7. The CDR3 loop spans 13 amino acids. The germline V gene has CDR1 SQVTM and CDR2 ANQGSEA. This receptor was taken from a human donor with classical Hodgkin lymphoma. Sequenced material: CD4+ T cells from blood. The gene calls are TRBV29-1 and TRBJ2-7, with 11 bases that match TRBD1. The CDR3, as DNA: TGCAGCGTGAGGACAGGGGGCTTGGGCGAGCAGTACTTC. It encodes CSVRTGGLGEQYF.